Each of the 9 T cell receptor beta chains below was sequenced from the same sample in a study of OX40 agonist ivuxolimab in advanced cancers. The protocol was immunoSEQ multiplex PCR, while the TCRdb copy is restricted to in-frame clones and leaves out a portion. The table includes 50,000 to 70,000 clones, roughly 84% detected once. The source was CD4+ or CD8+ T cells sorted from blood, collected in a trial of the OX40 agonist ivuxolimab. These receptors were collected from an adult with an advanced solid tumor such as melanoma, head and neck, liver or kidney cancer.

This clone counts as medium-sized. CDR3 bases: TGTGCCAGCAGCCTTAGGTCGAACTACGAGCAGTACTTC. Encoded protein: CASSLRSNYEQYF. V usage is TRBV2 and J usage is TRBJ2-7; D is unclear. V lost 6 bases, J lost 3 bases, and 12 bases lay in between. This CDR3 region has 13 residues. Germline V CDR1 and CDR2: SNHLY, FYNNEI.

The gene calls are TRBV9 and TRBJ2-3; D gene uncertain. V was cut by 4 bases and J by 3 bases, with 6 bases left in between. CDR3 length equals 12 residues. Germline V gene sequence: CDR1 SGDLS, CDR2 YYNGEE. Written as DNA, the CDR3 is TGTGCCAGCAGCACCTTAACAGATACGCAGTATTTT. This gives the protein CASSTLTDTQYF.

This chain connects TRBV4-3 to TRBJ2-1, with TRBD2 matching 9 bases. Germline V gene data show CDR1 as LGHNA and CDR2 as YSLEER. V shed 7 bases, J shed 4 bases, and the junction held 8 bases outside the gene matches. This CDR3 has 15 amino acids. CDR3 region: CASTPGLALYNEQFF. In DNA, the CDR3 is TGCGCCAGCACCCCCGGACTAGCGCTATACAATGAGCAGTTCTTC.

This clone has a single count. V and J are TRBV5-1 and TRBJ2-5; 8 positions match TRBD2. CDR1 is SGHRS and CDR2 is YFSETQ in the germline V gene. The CDR3 covers 15 residues. Trimming removed 3 bases from V and 7 bases from J; junction bases left unmatched: 11. The CDR3 is CASSSKLAAERTQYF. The CDR3 bases are TGCGCCAGCAGCTCTAAACTAGCGGCCGAGCGGACCCAGTACTTC.

The chain carries TRBV6-1 and TRBJ1-5; 9 bases align to TRBD1. Trimming removed 3 bases from V and 3 bases from J; junction bases left unmatched: 6. The CDR3 runs to 16 residues. Germline CDR1 reads MNHNS; CDR2 reads SASEGT. The CDR3 DNA sequence: TGTGCCAGCAGTGACTGGACAGGGGCGTACAATCAGCCCCAGCATTTT. Its translation is CASSDWTGAYNQPQHF.

The rearrangement joins TRBV5-1 to TRBJ2-5; 9 bases align to TRBD2. Germline CDR1 and CDR2: SGHRS and YFSETQ. V lost 4 bases to trimming and J lost 5 bases; unmatched junction nucleotides: 6. The CDR3 covers 14 residues. The CDR3 sequence: CASSPGLAPETQYF. DNA of the CDR3: TGCGCCAGCAGCCCGGGACTAGCCCCGGAGACCCAGTACTTC.

The V gene is TRBV29-1, the J gene TRBJ2-3, with 10 bases aligning to TRBD1. The CDR3 extends over 14 amino acids. Trimming took 7 bases from V and 1 from J; bases not matched to a gene: 5. CDR1 and CDR2 from the germline V gene are SQVTM and ANQGSEA. DNA for the CDR3: TGCAGCGGCCTTGACAGGGGGCGCACAGATACGCAGTATTTT. Amino acids: CSGLDRGRTDTQYF.

This chain connects TRBV5-5 to TRBJ2-5; D remains ambiguous. The better agreement between TRBJ2-7 and the DNA end casts doubt on the J call. CDR3 length: 15 amino acids. Germline V gene data show CDR1 as SGHKS and CDR2 as YYEKEE (reference sequence). This CDR3 is CASSTGNRNSYEQYF. The DNA of the CDR3 is TGTGCCAGCAGCACCGGTAACCGTAACTCCTACGAGCAGTACTTC.

The chain couples TRBV5-1 to TRBJ1-3, with D uncertain. This CDR3 has 15 amino acids. CDR1 SGHRS and CDR2 YFSETQ come from the germline V gene. Trimming took 0 bases from V and 8 from J, leaving 15 bases between them. This CDR3 reads CASSLVGSPTDTIYF. Here the CDR3 DNA reads TGCGCCAGCAGCTTGGTGGGGAGTCCTACGGACACCATATATTTT.